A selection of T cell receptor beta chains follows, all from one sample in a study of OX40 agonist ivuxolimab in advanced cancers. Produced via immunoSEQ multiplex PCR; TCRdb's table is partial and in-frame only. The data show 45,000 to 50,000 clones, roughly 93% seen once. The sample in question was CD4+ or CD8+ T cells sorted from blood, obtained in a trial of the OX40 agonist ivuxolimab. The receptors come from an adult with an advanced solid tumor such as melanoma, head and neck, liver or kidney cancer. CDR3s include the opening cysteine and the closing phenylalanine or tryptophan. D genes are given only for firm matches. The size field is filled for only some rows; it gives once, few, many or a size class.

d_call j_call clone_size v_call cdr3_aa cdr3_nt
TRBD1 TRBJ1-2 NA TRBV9 CASSASGGPNYGYTF TGTGCCAGCAGCGCCTCAGGGGGCCCAAACTATGGCTACACCTTC
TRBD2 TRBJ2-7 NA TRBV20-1 CSALWGGEQYF TGCAGTGCTCTTTGGGGGGGGGAGCAGTACTTC
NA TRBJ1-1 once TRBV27 CASSLSQGMNTEAFF TGTGCCAGCAGTTTATCGCAGGGCATGAACACTGAAGCTTTCTTT
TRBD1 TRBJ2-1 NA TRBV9 CASADPTGAPRADNEQFF TGTGCCAGCGCCGATCCGACAGGGGCCCCGAGGGCGGACAATGAGCAGTTCTTC
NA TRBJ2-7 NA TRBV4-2 CASSQVPVGQTYEQYF TGTGCCAGCAGCCAAGTCCCCGTCGGACAGACCTACGAGCAGTACTTC
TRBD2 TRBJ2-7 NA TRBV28 CASSFGGENSYEQYF TGTGCCAGCAGTTTCGGGGGGGAAAACTCCTACGAGCAGTACTTC
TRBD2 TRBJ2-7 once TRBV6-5 CASSYRREFYEQYF TGTGCCAGCAGTTATAGGCGGGAGTTCTACGAGCAGTACTTC
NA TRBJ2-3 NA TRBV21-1 CASSKELAEASLRTDTQYF TGTGCCAGCAGCAAAGAACTAGCGGAGGCCTCCCTAAGAACAGATACGCAGTATTTT
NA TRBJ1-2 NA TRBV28 CASSLSVTEANYGYTF TGTGCCAGCAGTTTATCAGTGACCGAAGCTAACTATGGCTACACCTTC
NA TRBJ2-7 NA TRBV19 CASVGDYEQYF TGTGCCAGTGTTGGGGACTACGAGCAGTACTTC
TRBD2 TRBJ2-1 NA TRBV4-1 CASSQGLAGAWGEQFF TGCGCCAGCAGCCAAGGACTAGCGGGAGCTTGGGGTGAGCAGTTCTTC
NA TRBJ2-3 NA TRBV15 CATSRYTLGTDTQYF TGTGCCACCAGCAGATATACCCTGGGGACAGATACGCAGTATTTT
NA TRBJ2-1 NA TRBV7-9 CASSLSMTAGLYNEQFF TGTGCCAGCAGCTTATCAATGACAGCGGGCCTATACAATGAGCAGTTCTTC
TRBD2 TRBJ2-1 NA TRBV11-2 CASSTYRDYYNEQFF TGTGCCAGCAGCACTTACCGGGACTACTACAATGAGCAGTTCTTC
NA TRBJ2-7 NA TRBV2 CASSQGGSHSYEQYF TGTGCCAGCAGTCAAGGGGGGTCCCACTCCTACGAGCAGTACTTC
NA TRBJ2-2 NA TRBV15 CATSRDFRETGLKTGELFF TGTGCCACCAGCAGAGATTTCAGGGAGACAGGCTTAAAAACCGGGGAGCTGTTTTTT
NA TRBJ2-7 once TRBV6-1 CASSEFPGEGAYEQYF TGTGCCAGCAGTGAATTTCCGGGCGAAGGAGCCTACGAGCAGTACTTC
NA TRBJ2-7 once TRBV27 CASCRDGASYEQYF TGTGCCAGCTGCCGGGACGGAGCATCCTACGAGCAGTACTTC
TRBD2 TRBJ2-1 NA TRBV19 CASSTRRTSGSGLQDFSYNEQFF TGTGCCAGTAGTACCCGCCGGACTAGCGGGAGCGGGTTACAGGATTTTTCCTACAATGAGCAGTTCTTC
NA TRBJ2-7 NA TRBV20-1 CSAAIGYEQYF TGCAGTGCCGCAATTGGGTACGAGCAGTACTTC
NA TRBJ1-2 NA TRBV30 CAWSAQGTNYGYTF TGTGCCTGGAGTGCACAGGGTACCAACTATGGCTACACCTTC
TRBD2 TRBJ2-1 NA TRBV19 CASSFRGGPNHNEQFF TGTGCCAGTAGTTTCCGGGGGGGGCCGAATCACAATGAGCAGTTCTTC
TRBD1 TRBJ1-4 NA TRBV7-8 CASRDPGQGHEKLFF TGTGCCAGCAGAGACCCGGGACAGGGCCATGAAAAACTGTTTTTT
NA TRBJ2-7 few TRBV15 CATSSAVRGWEQYF TGTGCCACCAGCAGCGCGGTGAGGGGTTGGGAGCAGTACTTC
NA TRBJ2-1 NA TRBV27 CASSPLSGSSYNEQFF TGTGCCAGCAGTCCCCTTAGCGGTAGCTCCTACAATGAGCAGTTCTTC
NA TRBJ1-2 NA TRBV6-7 CASSYSIKIGSGYTF TGTGCCAGCAGTTACAGTATAAAGATCGGGAGTGGCTACACCTTC
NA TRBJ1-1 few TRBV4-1 CASSLRRGTEAFF TGCGCCAGCAGCCTCAGGAGGGGGACAGAAGCTTTCTTT
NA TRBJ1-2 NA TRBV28 CASSFPDNYGYTF TGTGCCAGCAGTTTTCCCGACAACTATGGCTACACCTTC
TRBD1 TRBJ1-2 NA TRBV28 CASSSYLGTGFPRSYGYTF TGTGCCAGCAGTTCATACCTTGGGACAGGGTTTCCGAGGTCCTATGGCTACACCTTC
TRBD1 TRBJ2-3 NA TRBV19 CASSTGTGGSTDTQYF TGTGCCAGTAGTACAGGGACAGGGGGCAGCACAGATACGCAGTATTTT
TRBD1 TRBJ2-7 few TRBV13 CASSLTGTAYEQYF TGTGCCAGCAGCCTGACCGGGACAGCCTACGAGCAGTACTTC
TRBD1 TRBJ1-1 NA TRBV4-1 CASSQVGRQGMNTEAFF TGCGCCAGCAGCCAAGTCGGTAGACAGGGTATGAACACTGAAGCTTTCTTT
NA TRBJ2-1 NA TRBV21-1 CASSKGGPHNEQFF TGTGCCAGCAGCAAGGGGGGACCCCACAATGAGCAGTTCTTC
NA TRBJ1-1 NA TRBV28 CASSGEMNTEAFF TGTGCCAGCAGTGGCGAAATGAACACTGAAGCTTTCTTT
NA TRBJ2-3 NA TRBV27 CASSLGGFSTDTQYF TGTGCCAGCAGTTTAGGGGGGTTTAGCACAGATACGCAGTATTTT
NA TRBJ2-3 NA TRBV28 CAHSREIWGDTQYF TGTGCCCACTCCCGGGAAATTTGGGGGGATACGCAGTATTTT
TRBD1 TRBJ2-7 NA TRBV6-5 CASREMSGTGGSGYF TGTGCCAGCAGGGAGATGTCCGGGACAGGGGGTAGCGGGTACTTC
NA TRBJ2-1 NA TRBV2 CASSDFGRTYNEQFF TGTGCCAGCAGTGACTTTGGAAGAACCTACAATGAGCAGTTCTTC
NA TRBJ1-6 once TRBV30 CAWTRKGQYNSPLHF TGTGCCTGGACCCGGAAGGGACAATATAATTCACCCCTCCACTTT
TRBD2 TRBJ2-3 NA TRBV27 CASSSLAGGGTDTQYF TGTGCCAGCAGTTCCCTAGCGGGAGGTGGCACAGATACGCAGTATTTT
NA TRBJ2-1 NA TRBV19 CASSITGGTVYEQFF TGTGCCAGTAGTATAACTGGCGGGACAGTATACGAGCAGTTCTTC
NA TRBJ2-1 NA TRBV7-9 CASSQDPYNEQFF TGTGCCAGCAGCCAAGACCCGTACAATGAGCAGTTCTTC
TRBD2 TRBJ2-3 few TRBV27 CASEGTSGDTQYF TGTGCCAGCGAAGGGACTAGCGGAGATACGCAGTATTTT
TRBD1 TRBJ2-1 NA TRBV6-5 CASSTGAEQFF TGTGCCAGCAGTACAGGGGCTGAGCAGTTCTTC
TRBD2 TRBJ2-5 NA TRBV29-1 CSVELAGKYQETQYF TGCAGCGTTGAACTAGCGGGAAAGTACCAAGAGACCCAGTACTTC
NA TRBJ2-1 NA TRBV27 CASSPQEGFAYNEQFF TGTGCCAGCAGTCCCCAGGAGGGGTTCGCCTACAATGAGCAGTTCTTC